This T cell receptor (beta chain) was captured in a study of T cell responses to AZD1222 COVID-19 vaccine. Study context: Second-dose recipients at about 4 or about 12 weeks were treated as one pooled group. Study-wide findings and caveats: Mapped onto spike, vaccine-associated CD4 TCRs spanned it and were dominant at 160-218 and 743-854. Spike-specific TCR depth and breadth grew after two AZD1222 doses.

This clone has only one observation. What it binds is unknown. Libraries were prepared by immunoSEQ multiplex PCR; TCRdb keeps only in-frame clonotypes and omits some of them. In the table there are fewer than 110,000 clones, around 92% of which are singletons. This clonotype originated in an adult in good health. The sample in question was peripheral blood, obtained on day 0 of AZD1222 vaccination.

This CDR3 reads CASSFGRGNTEAFF. The CDR3 DNA is TGTGCCAGCAGCTTTGGAAGGGGGAACACTGAAGCTTTCTTT. The chain links TRBV11-1 to TRBJ1-1; TRBD1 is a possible D gene (5 bases). Per the germline V gene, CDR1 is SGHAT and CDR2 is FQDESV (reference sequence). V lost 3 bases to trimming and J lost 1 base, with 9 bases between them. This CDR3 comprises 14 residues. The variable domain in full, completed from reference TRBV11-1 and TRBJ1-1, reads EAEVAQSPRYKITEKSQAVAFWCDPISGHATLYWYRQILGQGPELLVQFQDESVVDDSQLPKDRFSAERLKGVDSTLKIQPAELGDSAMYLCASSFGRGNTEAFFGQGTRLTVV.